Listed below are T cell receptor beta chains from one sample, sequenced in a study of T cell repertoires in cytomegalovirus infection. From the reads, TCRdb called clonotypes with MiXCR, one entry per CDR3 protein. The sample has around 300,000 distinct CDR3 sequences, roughly 25% seen once. Input material: PBMCs. These receptors all come from a human donor in good health (CMV status not recorded). Some clones in this sample may be carry-over from other donors' samples. The CDR3 runs from the conserved cysteine through the conserved F or W. The D gene is left open where the match is weak. Expanded clones get a size class; other rows say once, few or many, or leave the size out.

clone_size d_call j_call v_call cdr3_aa cdr3_nt
NA NA TRBJ1-1 TRBV19 CASSIIFDRTTEAFF TGTGCCAGTAGTATAATCTTCGACCGGACCACTGAAGCTTTCTTT
NA TRBD2 TRBJ2-1 TRBV9 CASSVGGSGYSYNEQFF TGTGCCAGCAGCGTAGGTGGTAGCGGGTACTCCTACAATGAGCAGTTCTTC
NA NA TRBJ1-2 TRBV2 CASSVTPNYGYTF TGTGCCAGCAGTGTCACACCTAACTATGGCTACACCTTC
NA TRBD1 TRBJ2-2 TRBV7-6 CASSSADRSFYPNTGELFF TGTGCCAGCAGCTCAGCGGACAGGAGTTTTTACCCAAACACCGGGGAGCTGTTTTTT
few TRBD1 TRBJ1-5 TRBV7-9 CASSISTGVGQPQHF TGTGCCAGCAGCATCTCGACAGGGGTGGGTCAGCCCCAGCATTTT
NA NA TRBJ1-1 TRBV6-6 CASSFPSAEAFF TGTGCCAGCAGTTTTCCTTCCGCTGAAGCTTTCTTT
few TRBD2 TRBJ2-7 TRBV7-9 CASSAGTSSYEQYF TGTGCCAGCAGCGCCGGGACTAGCTCCTACGAGCAGTACTTC
few NA TRBJ1-5 TRBV20-1 CSAGRGYQPQHF TGCAGTGCGGGCAGGGGTTATCAGCCCCAGCATTTT
NA TRBD1 TRBJ1-5 TRBV6-6 CASRGGWSQPQHF TGTGCCAGCCGAGGGGGCTGGAGTCAGCCCCAGCATTTT
many NA TRBJ1-1 TRBV7-2 CASSQTLNTEAFF TGTGCCAGCAGCCAAACGCTGAACACTGAAGCTTTCTTT
NA NA TRBJ1-6 TRBV4-3 CASSQDPARRNSPLHF TGCGCCAGCAGCCAAGATCCCGCACGACGCAATTCACCCCTCCACTTT
NA NA TRBJ2-7 TRBV2 CASRRDRGIDEQYF TGTGCCAGCCGGAGGGATAGGGGGATCGACGAGCAGTACTTC
many NA TRBJ2-7 TRBV7-9 CASSSSGRLDEQYF TGTGCCAGCAGCTCCTCAGGGCGACTCGACGAGCAGTACTTC
NA NA TRBJ2-2 TRBV6-1 CASSHREQSGELFF TGTGCCAGCAGTCACAGGGAACAAAGCGGGGAGCTGTTTTTT